These T cell receptor beta chains were read from a single sample in a study of control samples from healthy donors and cancer patients. Assay used: immunoSEQ multiplex PCR; TCRdb lists only in-frame clones, some missing. This repertoire shows approximately 150,000 clones, 90% to 95% found once; its top ten account for under 7%. The source material was blood. The receptors shown here come from a man between 18 and 35 years old in good health. CDR3s include the opening cysteine and the closing phenylalanine or tryptophan. Each record gives: clone size, J gene, D gene, V gene, CDR3 DNA, CDR3 protein. D genes are given only for firm matches. The listing skips clone size in some rows; elsewhere it reads once, few, many or a size class.

>-|TRBJ1-6|-|TRBV6-2/TRBV6-3
TGTGCCAGCAGTTACCTCGCCTCCCGGAATTCACCCCTCCACTTT
CASSYLASRNSPLHF
>-|TRBJ2-2|-|TRBV5-4
TGTGCCAGCAGCTCAGGGACGGTGAACACCGGGGAGCTGTTTTTT
CASSSGTVNTGELFF
>-|TRBJ1-1|TRBD1|TRBV7-9
TGTGCCACATTAGAGGGACAGTACACTGAAGCTTTCTTT
CATLEGQYTEAFF
>-|TRBJ2-1|TRBD1|TRBV19
TGTGCCAGTAGTATATTGGTCGGGACAGGGTTTAACAATGAGCAGTTCTTC
CASSILVGTGFNNEQFF
>-|TRBJ1-5|-|TRBV6-1
TGTGCCAGCAGTGATCTGGGGTTATGGAATCAGCCCCAGCATTTT
CASSDLGLWNQPQHF
>-|TRBJ2-5|-|TRBV20-1
TGCAGTGCTAGTGAGCTCGAGCTCGGGCAGACCCAGTACTTC
CSASELELGQTQYF
>-|TRBJ1-1|-|TRBV19
TGTGCCAGTAGTATTTACAGGGACACTGAAGCTTTCTTT
CASSIYRDTEAFF
>-|TRBJ1-1|-|TRBV5-6
TGTGCCAGCAGCCCCTTTACGAACACTGAAGCTTTCTTT
CASSPFTNTEAFF
>-|TRBJ2-3|TRBD1|TRBV27
TGTGCCAGCACAAACAGGGGGCCCCAAAGTACGCAGTATTTT
CASTNRGPQSTQYF
>-|TRBJ1-5|TRBD1|TRBV6-5
TGTGCCAGCAGCAAGACAGGGGCCCCCAATCAGCCCCAGCATTTT
CASSKTGAPNQPQHF
>-|TRBJ2-3|-|TRBV10-3
TGTGCCATCAGTGAGTGGGGGCAGGGGTCAACAGATACGCAGTATTTT
CAISEWGQGSTDTQYF
>-|TRBJ1-4|-|TRBV29-1
TGCAGCGTTGAGAGTTATGAAAAACTGTTTTTT
CSVESYEKLFF
>-|TRBJ1-4|-|TRBV24-1
TGTGCCACCAGTGTCCAGGGATTCTCTCATGAAAAACTGTTTTTT
CATSVQGFSHEKLFF
>-|TRBJ1-1|-|TRBV30
TGTGCCTGGAGCCCCGGGGGGAGCACTGAAGCTTTCTTT
CAWSPGGSTEAFF
>-|TRBJ2-3|TRBD1|TRBV7-9
TGTGCCAGCAGCGGATCGGGACAGCCCGCGGGTACGCAGTATTTT
CASSGSGQPAGTQYF
>-|TRBJ2-7|-|TRBV4-1
TGCGCCAGCAGCCAAGAGTCCCAGACCTCCTACGAGCAGTACTTC
CASSQESQTSYEQYF
>-|TRBJ1-1|-|TRBV3-1/TRBV3-2
TGTGCCAGCAGCCAGGCCCCAGGGGAAGCTTTCTTT
CASSQAPGEAFF
>-|TRBJ1-1|-|TRBV30
TGTGCCTGGACTAAGGGTCAAAGGAACACTGAAGCTTTCTTT
CAWTKGQRNTEAFF
>-|TRBJ2-7|TRBD2|TRBV2
TGTGCCAGCATGCCTAGCGGGGGAATCTACGAGCAGTACTTC
CASMPSGGIYEQYF
>-|TRBJ2-7|-|TRBV5-1
TGCGCCAGCAGCTTGGCCGAGGGGACCCCCTACGAGCAGTACTTC
CASSLAEGTPYEQYF
>-|TRBJ1-6|-|TRBV30
TGTGCCGGGGGCTCTTCGAGCTCCTATAATTCACCCCTCCACTTT
CAGGSSSSYNSPLHF
>few|TRBJ1-5|-|TRBV3-1/TRBV3-2
TGTGCCAGCAGCCAAGATACACAGGGTGGTCAGCCCCAGCATTTT
CASSQDTQGGQPQHF
>-|TRBJ1-1|-|TRBV5-4
TGTGCCAGCAGCTTGGGCACAGGGCAGGCTGAAGCTTTCTTT
CASSLGTGQAEAFF
>once|TRBJ1-1|-|TRBV10-3
TGTGCCATCAGTGAGCACCAGGGGCAGGCTTTCTTT
CAISEHQGQAFF
>-|TRBJ1-1|-|TRBV7-9
TGTGCCAGCAGCTTATCTAACACTGAAGCTTTCTTT
CASSLSNTEAFF
>-|TRBJ2-3|-|TRBV10-3
TGTGCCATCACTCGGGAGTTGAGCACAGATACGCAGTATTTT
CAITRELSTDTQYF
>-|TRBJ2-7|-|TRBV20-1
TGCAGTGTTCGTGGACGACGAGAGCAGTACTTC
CSVRGRREQYF
>-|TRBJ1-5|-|TRBV5-1
TGCGCCAGCAGCTTGGACGGAGGCAGGGAGCAGCCCCAGCATTTT
CASSLDGGREQPQHF
>-|TRBJ2-5|TRBD1|TRBV5-1
TGCGCCAGCAGCCCAAGCCCATTCAGGGGGCGCGTAGAGACCCAGTACTTC
CASSPSPFRGRVETQYF
>-|TRBJ2-7|-|TRBV10-3
TGTGCCATCAGTGAGTCATTGGTTGGGCCCACTGGCGAGCAGTACTTC
CAISESLVGPTGEQYF